This T cell receptor (beta chain) is drawn from a study of blood T cell repertoires in COVID-19. About the study: Samples taken during acute and convalescent COVID-19 were collected in the United States, Italy and Spain. PBMCs, B-cell-depleted T cells, or T cells provided the cDNA or gDNA that made up the material.

CDR3 size: 13 residues. Between the trimmed V and J ends, which lost 4 bases and 1 base, there was a span of 8 bases. CDR1 and CDR2 (germline): SGDLS, YYNGEE. TCRdb's copy holds only in-frame clones and misses some; the assay was immunoSEQ multiplex PCR. The sample has approximately 92,000 clones, about 78% seen once. Sequenced input: peripheral blood. This receptor was identified in a man between 50 and 59 years old who had recovered from COVID-19. J is TRBJ1-1 and V is TRBV9; D remains unclear. CDR3: CASSPTGNTEAFF. The CDR3, as DNA: TGTGCCAGCAGCCCGACGGGGAACACTGAAGCTTTCTTT.